These 16 T cell receptor beta chains share one sample of origin, sequenced in a study of blood T cell repertoires in COVID-19. Method: immunoSEQ multiplex PCR; TCRdb's copy keeps in-frame clones and lacks some. Counted here are under 200,000 clones, about 90% occurring once; the ten biggest clones make up around 1.6%. Sequenced sample: peripheral blood. The receptors derive from a man in his late teens or twenties with active or convalescent COVID-19.

The chain's CDR3 is CASSIRGQGNEQFF. CDR3 sequence (DNA): TGTGCCAGCAGCATAAGGGGACAGGGGAATGAGCAGTTCTTC. V is TRBV11-3 and J is TRBJ2-1, with TRBD1 matching over 10 bases. V was clipped by 5 bases and J by 7 bases; unmatched bases: 5. The CDR3 is 14 amino acids. Germline V gene lookup returns CDR1 SGHNT and CDR2 YENEEA.

This chain uses TRBV11-3 with TRBJ2-2; D call uncertain. CDR1 and CDR2 (germline): SGHNT, YENEEA. Trimming removed 3 bases at V and 0 bases at J, with 5 bases between. The CDR3 runs 14 residues. This CDR3 is CASSLSTNTGELFF. The CDR3 nucleotides read TGTGCCAGCAGCTTGTCTACGAACACCGGGGAGCTGTTTTTT.

The V gene is TRBV4-3, the J gene TRBJ2-1; D is unclear. Trimming shortened V by 0 bases and J by 8 bases, and 14 bases separated the two germline ends. The CDR3 contains 15 residues. Germline lookup yields CDR1 LGHNA and CDR2 YSLEER. The CDR3 sequence: CASSQDWSSLDEQFF. The CDR3 nucleotides read TGCGCCAGCAGCCAAGATTGGAGTAGTTTGGATGAGCAGTTCTTC.

With regard to this clone: Other nucleotide sequences from this sample produce the same CDR3. The V gene is TRBV9, the J gene TRBJ1-1; TRBD1 matches 7 bases. CDR1 and CDR2 (germline): SGDLS, YYNGEE. The CDR3 has 13 residues. The V segment lost 2 bases and the J segment 3 bases; nucleotides outside the gene matches: 1. The CDR3 reads CASSVQGDTEAFF. CDR3 nucleotides: TGTGCCAGCAGCGTTCAGGGGGACACTGAAGCTTTCTTT.

V is TRBV7-2 and J is TRBJ2-7, with 7 bases identical to TRBD1. Germline CDR1 and CDR2: SGHTA and FQGNSA. V lost 1 base to trimming and J lost 3 bases; unmatched junction nucleotides: 6. This CDR3 has 15 amino acids. CDR3 sequence (DNA): TGTGCCAGCAGCTTAGAGACAGGGAGTAGCTACGAGCAGTACTTC. Amino acid sequence: CASSLETGSSYEQYF. The variable domain in full, completed from reference TRBV7-2 and TRBJ2-7, reads GAGVSQSPSNKVTEKGKDVELRCDPISGHTALYWYRQSLGQGLEFLIYFQGNSAPDKSGLPSDRFSAERTGGSVSTLTIQRTQQEDSAVYLCASSLETGSSYEQYFGPGTRLTVT.

The chain joins TRBV5-1 to TRBJ2-7, with D maybe TRBD1 (6 bases). This CDR3 contains 14 residues. Germline CDR1 SGHRS, CDR2 YFSETQ. V was trimmed by 4 bases and J by 0 bases, leaving 11 bases between them. Here the CDR3 reads CASSTGTTSYEQYF. In nucleotides, the CDR3 is TGCGCCAGCAGCACTGGGACAACCTCCTACGAGCAGTACTTC.

The J gene is TRBJ2-3, the V gene TRBV12-5; the match to TRBD2 covers 8 bases. Trimming cost V 6 bases and J 2 bases; bases outside gene matches: 10. This CDR3 is 16 amino acids long. Germline V gene lookup returns CDR1 LGHNT and CDR2 FRNRAP. Here the CDR3 reads CASGSSGTSYTDTQYF. The CDR3 nucleotides read TGTGCTAGTGGCTCTTCTGGGACTAGTTACACAGATACGCAGTATTTT. The full variable domain, its missing parts supplied by reference TRBV12-5 and TRBJ2-3, is DARVTQTPRHKVTEMGQEVTMRCQPILGHNTVFWYRQTMMQGLELLAYFRNRAPLDDSGMPKDRFSAEMPDATLATLKIQPSEPRDSAVYFCASGSSGTSYTDTQYFGPGTRLTVL.

V gene TRBV10-1 combines with J gene TRBJ1-1; 8 nucleotides align to TRBD1. The V gene's germline CDR1 is WNHNN and CDR2 SYGVQD (reference sequence). Trimming took 9 bases from V and 2 from J; bases not matched to a gene: 8. The CDR3 totals 14 residues. CDR3 bases: TGCGCCAGGACAGGGGTGGTGGAAAACACTGAAGCTTTCTTT. This codes for CARTGVVENTEAFF.

The J gene is TRBJ1-6, the V gene TRBV6-1; D is unclear. V lost 1 base and J lost 6, with 7 bases in between. In germline, CDR1 is MNHNS, CDR2 SASEGT. The CDR3 length is 14 residues. CDR3 DNA sequence: TGTGCCAGCAGTGAAGTTCTATTTAATTCACCCCTCCACTTT. As protein: CASSEVLFNSPLHF.

This clone has more than one count but fewer than ten. CDR3 loop: CASSATEETQYF. The CDR3 region has the DNA TGTGCCAGCAGTGCTACCGAGGAGACCCAGTACTTC. This chain links TRBV2 with TRBJ2-5; D not certain. The CDR3 loop spans 12 amino acids. The V end was cut by 4 bases, the J end by 5 bases, with 8 bases between. Germline CDR1 and CDR2: SNHLY and FYNNEI.

The J gene is TRBJ2-7, the V gene TRBV7-9; 7 bases fit TRBD2. The V segment lost 3 bases and the J segment 2 bases; nucleotides outside the gene matches: 4. There are 14 residues in the CDR3. Per the germline V gene, CDR1 is SEHNR and CDR2 is FQNEAQ (reference sequence). The CDR3: CASSLGGITYEQYF. In DNA form, the CDR3 reads TGTGCCAGCAGCTTGGGGGGGATAACCTACGAGCAGTACTTC.

This chain links TRBV7-8 with TRBJ2-2, with no clear D. The ends were cut back, 3 bases at V and 0 bases at J, with 11 bases in the middle. The CDR3 spans 16 residues. Germline-derived CDR1 and CDR2 are SGHVS and FQNEAQ. The CDR3 DNA follows: TGTGCCAGCAGCTTCACGCGGATCGCGAACACCGGGGAGCTGTTTTTT. It yields the protein CASSFTRIANTGELFF.

The chain combines TRBV5-1 with TRBJ1-5; D unresolved. V lost 0 bases and J lost 5, with 6 bases in between. The CDR3 contains 13 residues. From germline, CDR1 is SGHRS and CDR2 YFSETQ. CDR3 coding DNA: TGCGCCAGCAGCTTGGCCTTTGATCAGCCCCAGCATTTT. This codes for CASSLAFDQPQHF.

V gene TRBV4-1 combines with J gene TRBJ1-2; D gene unclear. CDR3 size: 14 residues. Germline-derived CDR1 and CDR2 are MGHRA and YSYEKL. V shed 3 bases and J shed 4 bases, with 12 bases lying between them. The CDR3 region has the DNA TGCGCCAGCAGCCACTTAGCGGGCCCCTATGGCTACACCTTC. This codes for CASSHLAGPYGYTF.

The chain employs TRBV5-5 and TRBJ2-3; tentatively, D is TRBD2 (5 bases). Trimming stripped 3 bases from V and 4 bases from J, with 18 bases between. CDR3 length: 16 amino acids. Per the germline V gene, CDR1 is SGHKS and CDR2 is YYEKEE (reference sequence). This CDR3 reads CASSSEEGFEPDTQYF. The CDR3 DNA reads TGTGCCAGCAGCTCGGAAGAGGGATTTGAACCAGATACGCAGTATTTT.

This chain connects TRBV3-1 (or the pseudogene TRBV3-2) to TRBJ1-3; unclear D gene. CDR1 LGHDT and CDR2 YNNKEL come from the germline V gene (reference sequence). The CDR3 is 16 amino acids. Trimming cost V 2 bases and J 3 bases, with 14 bases left between them. CDR3 residues: CASSQSALQSGNTIYF. The CDR3 DNA sequence: TGTGCCAGCAGCCAAAGTGCCTTACAGAGTGGAAACACCATATATTTT.